Shown below are 18 T cell receptor beta chains from a single sample sequenced in a study of T cell responses to AZD1222 COVID-19 vaccine (dated by TCRdb to the early 2020s). The library was generated by the immunoSEQ multiplex PCR assay. The source is immuneACCESS, and TCRdb retained only in-frame sequences with V and J called. Part of the clones is not carried over; for the studies checked, unresolved V genes explain less than half of this, and the remainder is unexplained. The sample contains about 140,000 clones, 93% of them found a single time. The top ten constitute roughly 5% of the sample. Reading the label with the study, this specimen's time point is: baseline before first vaccination. This material consisted of peripheral blood, taken on day 0 of AZD1222 vaccination. These receptors were collected from an adult in good health.

The V gene is TRBV6-4, the J gene TRBJ1-6, with 7 bases identical to TRBD1. The V segment lost 6 bases and the J segment 6 bases; nucleotides outside the gene matches: 8. This CDR3 has 15 residues. CDR1 MRHNA and CDR2 SNTAGT come from the germline V gene. The CDR3 DNA reads TGTGCCAGCAGGAGTTCTTACAGGGGTAATTCACCCCTCCACTTT. Amino acids: CASRSSYRGNSPLHF.

The V and J genes are TRBV5-4 and TRBJ1-1; the match to TRBD1 covers 9 bases. The CDR3 runs 16 residues. V lost 4 bases, J lost 3 bases, and 10 bases stayed unmatched. Per germline, CDR1 SGHNT and CDR2 YYREEE (reference sequence). The CDR3 DNA is TGTGCCAGCAGCCACATACGACAGGGGGGAGACACTGAAGCTTTCTTT. Protein: CASSHIRQGGDTEAFF. The full variable domain, in which reference TRBV5-4 and TRBJ1-1 provide the parts outside the CDR3, is ETGVTQSPTHLIKTRGQQVTLRCSSQSGHNTVSWYQQALGQGPQFIFQYYREEENGRGNFPPRFSGLQFPNYSSELNVNALELDDSALYLCASSHIRQGGDTEAFFGQGTRLTVV.

The gene calls are TRBV5-4 and TRBJ2-7; D unresolved. Germline V gene sequence: CDR1 SGHNT, CDR2 YYREEE (reference sequence). V lost 2 bases and J lost 3, with 12 bases in between. This CDR3 contains 14 residues. CDR3 in amino acids: CASSFGSEIYEQYF. The CDR3 DNA is TGTGCCAGCAGCTTCGGGTCTGAAATCTACGAGCAGTACTTC.

The chain links TRBV7-8 to TRBJ1-2; no reliable D call. V was cut by 6 bases and J by 4 bases, with 12 bases left in between. The CDR3 is made up of 13 amino acids. Germline CDR1 reads SGHVS; CDR2 reads FQNEAQ. The chain's CDR3 is CASRGGIFYGYTF. CDR3 coding DNA: TGTGCCAGCAGGGGCGGAATATTCTATGGCTACACCTTC.

V usage is TRBV10-1 and J usage is TRBJ2-7, with TRBD2 matching 8 bases. CDR3 length: 16 amino acids. In germline, CDR1 is WNHNN, CDR2 SYGVQD (reference sequence). J was trimmed by 3 bases and V by 7 bases; bases with no gene match: 14. CDR3 sequence (DNA): TGCGCCAGCACCCGGGGGGGGACGCGGGAGCGCTACGAGCAGTACTTC. Translated: CASTRGGTRERYEQYF.

The chain is built from TRBV5-1 and TRBJ1-1, with TRBD1 matching over 9 bases. Germline V gives CDR1 SGHRS, CDR2 YFSETQ. V shed 4 bases and J 1 base; nucleotides not matched to a gene: 8. The CDR3 covers 16 residues. DNA for the CDR3: TGCGCCAGCAGCCCTGGACAGGGGAGGGGGAACACTGAAGCTTTCTTT. This gives the protein CASSPGQGRGNTEAFF.

The V call is TRBV28, the J call TRBJ1-2; D gene unclear. The CDR3 runs to 12 residues. V shed 5 bases and J shed 1 base, with 5 bases lying between them. The germline CDR1 and CDR2 sequences are MDHEN and SYDVKM. CDR3 loop: CASSEINYGYTF. CDR3 nucleotides: TGTGCCAGCAGTGAGATTAACTATGGCTACACCTTC.

The V gene is TRBV30, the J gene TRBJ2-1; D is perhaps TRBD1 (5 bases). The CDR3 runs to 10 residues. The V end lost 6 bases, the J end lost 9 bases, and 9 bases lay between the germline ends. Germline V gene lookup returns CDR1 GTSNPN and CDR2 SVGIG (reference sequence). CDR3 bases: TGTGCCTGTCAGGGTACTGAGCAGTTCTTC. This gives the protein CACQGTEQFF.

This clone has a single count. The V call is TRBV29-1, the J call TRBJ2-7; TRBD1 aligns across 9 bases. CDR3 length equals 14 residues. Germline trimming cut 7 bases from V and 5 bases from J; bases unmatched to any gene: 12. Germline CDR1 reads SQVTM; CDR2 reads ANQGSEA. The DNA of the CDR3 is TGCAGCGCTCTTTTCGGGACAGGGAACGACGAGCAGTACTTC. It encodes CSALFGTGNDEQYF.

V gene TRBV4-2 combines with J gene TRBJ2-4, with D possibly matching TRBD1 (5 bases). The CDR3 spans 16 residues. V lost 4 bases to trimming and J lost 4 bases, with 17 bases between them. Germline lookup yields CDR1 LGHNA and CDR2 YNFKEQ. This chain's CDR3 is CASSPSSGRGKNIQYF. In DNA, the CDR3 is TGTGCCAGCAGCCCGTCATCAGGGCGAGGAAAAAACATTCAGTACTTC.

The chain has TRBV5-5 and TRBJ1-2; 10 bases are a match to TRBD1. CDR1 and CDR2 (germline): SGHKS, YYEKEE (reference sequence). Trimming at V came to 0 bases and at J to 7 bases, leaving 15 bases not matched to a gene. The CDR3 extends over 18 amino acids. CDR3 DNA: TGTGCCAGCAGCTTGGTGGGTCCCGGGGACAGGGGTAGTGGTGGCTACACCTTC. Translation gives CASSLVGPGDRGSGGYTF.

The genes are TRBV5-1 and TRBJ1-1, with D possibly being TRBD1 (5 bases). CDR3 length: 14 residues. Germline CDR1 and CDR2: SGHRS and YFSETQ. V gave up 0 bases and J gave up 1 base, with 7 bases separating them. The CDR3 region is CASSLVQGNTEAFF. For the CDR3, the DNA is TGCGCCAGCAGCTTGGTTCAGGGGAACACTGAAGCTTTCTTT.

The chain has TRBV10-3 and TRBJ2-7; a possible D gene is TRBD2 (5 bases). This CDR3 region has 14 residues. The V end lost 6 bases, the J end lost 4 bases, and 16 bases lay between the germline ends. Germline CDR1 is ENHRY and CDR2 is SYGVKD. This CDR3 reads CAIRDSSLAYEQYF. The CDR3 coding sequence is TGTGCCATCAGGGACTCCTCCCTTGCTTACGAGCAGTACTTC.

V and J are TRBV28 and TRBJ2-1; TRBD1 might be the D (7 bases). Per germline, CDR1 MDHEN and CDR2 SYDVKM. V gave up 9 bases and J gave up 10 bases, with 13 bases separating them. The CDR3 extends over 11 amino acids. This CDR3 reads CASFAGGEQFF. As DNA, the CDR3 is TGTGCCAGTTTCGCAGGGGGGGAGCAGTTCTTC.

V usage is TRBV5-4 and J usage is TRBJ2-1, with 9 positions matching TRBD1. Trimming removed 4 bases from V and 7 bases from J; junction bases left unmatched: 9. The CDR3 spans 15 residues. Looked up from germline, CDR1 is SGHNT and CDR2 is YYREEE (reference sequence). The CDR3 nucleotides are TGTGCCAGCAGCCCCAGGACAGGGGTGAGGAATGAGCAGTTCTTC. It encodes CASSPRTGVRNEQFF.

The chain recombines TRBV5-1 with TRBJ2-6; D is ambiguous. Germline CDR1 and CDR2: SGHRS and YFSETQ. Deletions cut 1 base from V and 0 bases from J, with 5 bases between. The CDR3 has 15 amino acids. In DNA, the CDR3 is TGCGCCAGCAGCTTGTCGGTCTCTGGGGCCAACGTCCTGACTTTC. As protein: CASSLSVSGANVLTF.

This clone was picked up one time. The V gene is TRBV5-1, the J gene TRBJ1-2; D gene unclear. The V and J ends lost 4 bases and 6 bases respectively, with 13 bases between them. Looked up from germline, CDR1 is SGHRS and CDR2 is YFSETQ. CDR3 length: 13 residues. This CDR3 reads CASSEGSGNGYTF. CDR3 DNA sequence: TGCGCCAGCAGCGAGGGATCGGGGAATGGCTACACCTTC.

V and J are TRBV6-5 and TRBJ1-2; possible D gene TRBD1, 6 bases. This CDR3 comprises 15 residues. Germline values: CDR1 MNHEY, CDR2 SVGAGI. V lost 6 bases and J lost 2, with 16 bases in between. The CDR3 region has the DNA TGTGCCAGCAGCGATGATACAGGGAGCAACTATGGCTACACCTTC. Its translation is CASSDDTGSNYGYTF.